These 20 T cell receptor beta chains were sequenced from one sample in a study of cytomegalovirus exposure and HLA in healthy donors. This PCR relied on a set of 60 Vbeta primers and 13 Jbeta primers. Repertoires were generated with immunoSEQ multiplex PCR, while TCRdb's copy carries only in-frame clones and drops some. Seen here are some 120,000 clones, 9.5% observed once, and the top ten hold 2.5% to 3.5%. The sequenced sample consisted of PBMCs. The receptors were sampled from a man younger than 45 in good health and CMV-seronegative.

This rearrangement joins TRBV4-1 to TRBJ2-1, with 9 bases lining up with TRBD2. The V segment lost 1 base and the J segment 7 bases; nucleotides outside the gene matches: 11. The CDR3 totals 17 residues. Germline assignment: CDR1 MGHRA and CDR2 YSYEKL. CDR3 sequence (DNA): TGCGCCAGCAGCCAAGCTAGGGCTAGCGGGACTCAAAATGAGCAGTTCTTC. Translation gives CASSQARASGTQNEQFF.

This clone has just a few counts. The chain has TRBV10-2 and TRBJ1-3; D unresolved. The CDR3 spans 16 residues. V was pared by 8 bases and J by 0 bases, with 17 bases between. Germline assignment: CDR1 WSHSY and CDR2 SAAADI. CDR3: CASLQVAFDSGNTIYF. In DNA, the CDR3 is TGCGCCAGCCTTCAGGTGGCATTCGACTCTGGAAACACCATATATTTT.

This clone was seen a handful of times. The sample contains more than one DNA sequence encoding this CDR3. This chain uses TRBV2 with TRBJ1-3; D perhaps matches TRBD1 (5 bases). With 8 bases removed from V and 4 bases from J, the gap between germline ends came to 12 bases. The V gene's germline CDR1 is SNHLY and CDR2 FYNNEI. The CDR3 consists of 13 residues. The CDR3 DNA reads TGTGCCAGCGGCGGGGGAAGGGGAAACACCATATATTTT. This encodes CASGGGRGNTIYF.

This clone was seen a few times. The genes are TRBV27 and TRBJ1-1, with D perhaps TRBD1 (5 bases). Per germline, CDR1 MNHEY and CDR2 SMNVEV (reference sequence). V shed 6 bases and J shed 3 bases, with 23 bases lying between them. This CDR3 is 17 amino acids long. The CDR3 sequence: CASSHLPQGIGDTEAFF. The CDR3 region has the DNA TGTGCCAGCAGCCACCTCCCCCAGGGAATTGGGGACACTGAAGCTTTCTTT.

The chain recombines TRBV2 with TRBJ2-1; TRBD2 agrees at 9 bases. V shed 6 bases and J 3 bases; nucleotides not matched to a gene: 3. Germline assignment: CDR1 SNHLY and CDR2 FYNNEI. The CDR3 loop spans 14 amino acids. CDR3 loop: CASRWRGGYNEQFF. CDR3 DNA: TGTGCCAGCAGGTGGCGGGGGGGCTACAATGAGCAGTTCTTC.

This sequence joins TRBV19 and TRBJ2-7, with 8 bases identical to TRBD1. V gave up 6 bases and J gave up 0 bases; unmatched junction bases: 4. The germline V gene encodes CDR1 LNHDA and CDR2 SQIVND (reference sequence). The CDR3 spans 14 residues. The CDR3 protein is CASSAGTGSYEQYF. CDR3 sequence (DNA): TGTGCCAGTAGCGCCGGGACAGGCTCCTACGAGCAGTACTTC. Full variable domain (rest looked up from reference TRBV19 and TRBJ2-7): DGGITQSPKYLFRKEGQNVTLSCEQNLNHDAMYWYRQDPGQGLRLIYYSQIVNDFQKGDIAEGYSVSREKKESFPLTVTSAQKNPTAFYLCASSAGTGSYEQYFGPGTRLTVT.

The sample holds a few counts of this clone. The J gene is TRBJ2-2, the V gene TRBV7-6, with D possibly matching TRBD2 (5 bases). Trimming cost V 3 bases and J 3 bases, with 11 bases left between them. The CDR3 loop spans 15 amino acids. Per germline, CDR1 SGHVS and CDR2 FNYEAQ. CDR3 amino acids: CASSFVARDTGELFF. The CDR3 nucleotides are TGTGCCAGCAGCTTTGTAGCGCGGGACACCGGGGAGCTGTTTTTT.

The chain uses TRBV19 and TRBJ2-5; a weak D match, TRBD1 (6 bases). Germline V lookup: CDR1 LNHDA, CDR2 SQIVND (reference sequence). CDR3 length equals 14 residues. Trimming took off 3 bases at V and 4 bases at J, with 12 bases between the two ends. Here the CDR3 DNA reads TGTGCCAGTAGTATTGTGGCAGGGGCAGAGACCCAGTACTTC. Its protein product is CASSIVAGAETQYF.

The chain is built from TRBV9 and TRBJ1-5, with 7 bases lining up with TRBD1. CDR3 length: 13 residues. V trimming: 5 bases; J trimming: 5 bases; junction bases outside the gene matches: 4. Germline V gene lookup returns CDR1 SGDLS and CDR2 YYNGEE. CDR3 in amino acids: CASSRTGDQPQHF. In nucleotides, the CDR3 is TGTGCCAGCAGTCGTACAGGGGATCAGCCCCAGCATTTT.

J is TRBJ1-6 and V is TRBV6-1, with D possibly being TRBD1 (6 bases). Between the trimmed V and J ends, which lost 4 bases and 2 bases, there was a span of 12 bases. This CDR3 region has 16 residues. The germline V gene encodes CDR1 MNHNS and CDR2 SASEGT. This CDR3 reads CASSVIGGAYNSPLHF. The CDR3 DNA follows: TGTGCCAGCAGTGTAATTGGGGGCGCCTATAATTCACCCCTCCACTTT.

Only a few counts were recorded for this clone. CDR3 loop: CASSEALRTSGIKVYYEQYF. CDR3 DNA sequence: TGTGCCAGCAGTGAAGCGCTTCGGACTAGCGGGATCAAAGTCTACTACGAGCAGTACTTC. This sequence joins TRBV2 and TRBJ2-7, with 12 bases aligning to TRBD2. The CDR3 length is 20 residues. Trimming at V came to 0 bases and at J to 3 bases, leaving 15 bases not matched to a gene. Germline CDR1 SNHLY, CDR2 FYNNEI.

The chain joins TRBV6-5 to TRBJ2-7; 7 nucleotides align to TRBD1. The CDR3 runs to 15 residues. Germline V gives CDR1 MNHEY, CDR2 SVGAGI. V was pared by 4 bases and J by 2 bases, with 8 bases of the junction left unmatched. CDR3 amino acids: CASSSPDRTPYEQYF. DNA of the CDR3: TGTGCCAGCAGTTCCCCGGACAGGACTCCCTACGAGCAGTACTTC.

This clone was seen a few times. This chain uses TRBV7-6 with TRBJ2-5, with 8 bases aligning to TRBD1. Germline assignment: CDR1 SGHVS and CDR2 FNYEAQ. CDR3 size: 14 residues. V shed 5 bases and J 5 bases; nucleotides not matched to a gene: 7. CDR3 sequence: CASSGRDRSETQYF. Written as DNA, the CDR3 is TGTGCCAGCAGCGGCCGGGACAGGTCGGAGACCCAGTACTTC.

This clone was seen a few times. The J gene is TRBJ2-7, the V gene TRBV2, with TRBD2 identical over 13 bases. The CDR3 length is 16 residues. V trimming: 6 bases; J trimming: 0 bases; junction bases outside the gene matches: 5. From germline, CDR1 is SNHLY and CDR2 FYNNEI. For the CDR3, the DNA is TGTGCCAGCAGGACTAGCGGGGGGTATACCTCCTACGAGCAGTACTTC. This encodes CASRTSGGYTSYEQYF.

DNA for the CDR3: TGTGCCAGCAGCCCCTTACAGGGACATAGCAATCAGCCCCAGCATTTT. Its translation: CASSPLQGHSNQPQHF. The gene calls are TRBV7-8 and TRBJ1-5, with D maybe TRBD1 (6 bases). This CDR3 comprises 16 residues. Deletions cut 5 bases from V and 0 bases from J, with 14 bases between. The germline V gene encodes CDR1 SGHVS and CDR2 FQNEAQ.

The sample holds a few counts of this clone. The V gene is TRBV11-2, the J gene TRBJ1-3; 7 nucleotides match TRBD1. The germline V gene encodes CDR1 SGHAT and CDR2 FQNNGV. The length of the CDR3 is 15 residues. The ends lost 5 bases at V and 6 bases at J; junction bases unmatched: 10. CDR3 coding DNA: TGTGCCAGCAGCCAGCAACAGGGGCTCAAAAACACCATATATTTT. Translating gives CASSQQQGLKNTIYF.

This clone showed up just a few times. The V and J genes are TRBV5-4 and TRBJ2-5; 8 bases fit TRBD1. CDR1 is SGHNT and CDR2 is YYREEE in the germline V gene (reference sequence). J lost 12 bases, V lost 3 bases, and 22 bases had no gene match. This CDR3 comprises 17 residues. In nucleotides, the CDR3 is TGTGCCAGCAGCTCTCTAGATTTGACAGGGGACTCATACGAGAAGTACTTC. It specifies CASSSLDLTGDSYEKYF.

This clone was observed a few times. The chain recombines TRBV30 with TRBJ1-2; the match to TRBD1 covers 9 bases. Germline V gives CDR1 GTSNPN, CDR2 SVGIG (reference sequence). Losses at the gene ends were 6 bases for V and 4 bases for J; bases not matched to a gene: 24. This CDR3 region has 19 residues. The CDR3 protein is CACTRRTGATTGTAYGYTF. DNA of the CDR3: TGTGCCTGTACACGTCGGACAGGGGCCACCACCGGAACAGCCTATGGCTACACCTTC.

This sequence joins TRBV6-4 and TRBJ2-7; 12 bases agree with TRBD1. CDR1 and CDR2 from the germline V gene are MRHNA and SNTAGT. V lost 3 bases to trimming and J lost 5 bases; unmatched junction nucleotides: 5. The CDR3 covers 15 residues. CDR3: CASSESGTGGDEQYF. The CDR3 DNA reads as TGTGCCAGCAGTGAGTCCGGGACAGGGGGCGACGAGCAGTACTTC.

This clone was counted only a few times. CDR3 amino acids: CAIRPGLAGRYYEQYF. Here the CDR3 DNA reads TGTGCCATCAGACCGGGACTAGCGGGGCGGTACTACGAGCAGTACTTC. The chain recombines TRBV10-3 with TRBJ2-7; 13 nucleotides align to TRBD2. The CDR3 runs to 16 residues. The ends lost 6 bases at V and 3 bases at J; junction bases unmatched: 8. Germline V CDR1 and CDR2: ENHRY, SYGVKD.